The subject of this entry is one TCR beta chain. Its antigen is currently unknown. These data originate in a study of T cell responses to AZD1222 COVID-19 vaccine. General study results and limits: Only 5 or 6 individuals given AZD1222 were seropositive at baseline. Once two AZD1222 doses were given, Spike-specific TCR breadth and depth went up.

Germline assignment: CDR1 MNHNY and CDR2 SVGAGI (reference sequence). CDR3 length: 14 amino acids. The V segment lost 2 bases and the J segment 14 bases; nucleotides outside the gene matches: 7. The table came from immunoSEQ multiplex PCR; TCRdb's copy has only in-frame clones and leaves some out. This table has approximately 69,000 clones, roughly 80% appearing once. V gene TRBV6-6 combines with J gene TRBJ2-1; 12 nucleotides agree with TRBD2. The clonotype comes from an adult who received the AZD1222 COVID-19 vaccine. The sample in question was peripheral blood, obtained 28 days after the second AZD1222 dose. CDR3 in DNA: TGTGCCAGCAGTTACCAGCTAGCGGGGGGGCCGGAGTTCTTC. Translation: CASSYQLAGGPEFF.